A single sample is the source of the 17 T cell receptor beta chains below, sequenced in a study of T cells in tuberculosis (dated by TCRdb to the late 2010s). Library preparation employed the immunoSEQ multiplex PCR assay. TCRdb holds this immuneACCESS table with in-frame rearrangements only. Some clones are missing; in checked studies, unresolved V genes explain under half, and the rest has no known cause. This sample is represented by 30,000 to 45,000 clones; about 94% of them were singletons. Together, the top ten hold around 7% of the sample. The sample taken for sequencing was PBMCs. The receptors shown here come from a donor aged 10 to 29 with latent tuberculosis or without tuberculosis infection.

The chain couples TRBV5-4 to TRBJ2-7; 7 bases are a match to TRBD2. CDR1 and CDR2 from the germline V gene are SGHNT and YYREEE (reference sequence). This CDR3 has 16 amino acids. V was pared by 0 bases and J by 3 bases, with 9 bases of the junction left unmatched. In nucleotides, the CDR3 is TGTGCCAGCAGCTTGGTGGGGGGGAGTGGCAACTACGAGCAGTACTTC. Translated, it gives CASSLVGGSGNYEQYF.

The sample holds one count of this clone. The rearrangement links TRBV29-1 to TRBJ1-2, with 9 bases matching TRBD1. V shed 6 bases and J 2 bases; nucleotides not matched to a gene: 4. The CDR3 extends over 13 amino acids. CDR1 SQVTM and CDR2 ANQGSEA come from the germline V gene. CDR3 protein: CSVGQGTNYGYTF. The CDR3 region has the DNA TGCAGCGTCGGACAGGGGACCAACTATGGCTACACCTTC.

This chain uses TRBV29-1 with TRBJ1-2; D not certain. V was trimmed by 1 base and J by 7 bases, leaving 13 bases between them. This CDR3 is built from 13 residues. Per the germline V gene, CDR1 is SQVTM and CDR2 is ANQGSEA. The CDR3 is CSVEVLYVAGYTF. Here the CDR3 DNA reads TGCAGCGTTGAAGTCCTCTATGTTGCTGGCTACACCTTC.

The chain recombines TRBV5-8 with TRBJ2-1, with D maybe TRBD2 (5 bases). The V gene's germline CDR1 is SGHTS and CDR2 YDEGEE. Trimming stripped 0 bases from V and 6 bases from J, with 13 bases between. This CDR3 comprises 15 residues. For the CDR3, the DNA is TGTGCCAGCAGCTTGGGTCCCGGGATTACCAATGAGCAGTTCTTC. This gives the protein CASSLGPGITNEQFF.

A few counts support this clone. The rearrangement links TRBV2 to TRBJ1-2; no definite D call. The germline gives CDR1 SNHLY, CDR2 FYNNEI. This CDR3 spans 14 amino acids. The germline V and J ends were trimmed by 3 bases and 6 bases, with 14 bases remaining between them. The CDR3, as DNA: TGTGCCAGCAGTGATGTGCGGAAAGCCCATGGCTACACCTTC. Translating gives CASSDVRKAHGYTF.

This rearrangement joins TRBV7-6 to TRBJ1-5; 8 nucleotides align to TRBD1. The germline CDR1 and CDR2 sequences are SGHVS and FNYEAQ. The V segment lost 5 bases and the J segment 8 bases; nucleotides outside the gene matches: 11. The CDR3 sequence is 15 residues long. The DNA of the CDR3 is TGTGCCAGCAGCCAGACCGGGACAGGAGAGGAGCCCCAGCATTTT. Residues: CASSQTGTGEEPQHF.

The chain links TRBV6-1 to TRBJ1-2; 8 bases are shared with TRBD1. This CDR3 region has 14 residues. Looked up from germline, CDR1 is MNHNS and CDR2 is SASEGT. The ends lost 8 bases at V and 5 bases at J; junction bases unmatched: 10. The DNA for the CDR3 is TGTGCCAGCGGAGGACAGGGCCGGGGGTATGGCTACACCTTC. Amino acid sequence: CASGGQGRGYGYTF.

The V gene is TRBV7-2, the J gene TRBJ2-1; TRBD1 matches at 10 bases. In germline, CDR1 is SGHTA, CDR2 FQGNSA. With V trimmed by 7 bases and J by 5 bases, 5 bases remained unmatched. The CDR3 extends over 14 amino acids. The CDR3 spells CASNRDRGNNEQFF. As DNA, the CDR3 is TGTGCCAGCAATAGGGACAGGGGAAACAATGAGCAGTTCTTC.

The gene calls are TRBV15 and TRBJ1-1; 7 bases are shared with TRBD1. The CDR3 has 13 amino acids. Germline V CDR1 and CDR2: LNHNV, YYDKDF (reference sequence). Unmatched junction bases numbered 7, after V lost 8 bases and J lost 4 bases. As DNA, the CDR3 is TGTGCCACCGAAATATACAGGGGCACTGAAGCTTTCTTT. Its translation is CATEIYRGTEAFF.

This clone was detected only once. CDR3 amino acids: CASSLGQGPDTQYF. The CDR3 DNA sequence: TGTGCCAGCAGTTTGGGACAGGGCCCAGATACGCAGTATTTT. This chain connects TRBV28 to TRBJ2-3, with 9 bases aligning to TRBD1. Germline V gives CDR1 MDHEN, CDR2 SYDVKM. The CDR3 runs to 14 residues. Trimming removed 3 bases from V and 4 bases from J; junction bases left unmatched: 2.

The CDR3 loop is CASSERLAGYPRTDTQYF. DNA for the CDR3: TGCGCCAGCAGTGAGAGGCTAGCGGGGTACCCAAGAACAGATACGCAGTATTTT. The chain carries TRBV10-2 and TRBJ2-3; 9 nucleotides agree with TRBD2. The CDR3 sequence is 18 residues long. The ends lost 2 bases at V and 3 bases at J; junction bases unmatched: 12. Germline V gene sequence: CDR1 WSHSY, CDR2 SAAADI.

The CDR3 DNA sequence: TGCGCCAGCAGCCAATTCTGGCCCGGGGCCCGCGGGGACGAGCAGTACTTC. Encoded protein: CASSQFWPGARGDEQYF. V is TRBV4-1 and J is TRBJ2-7; possible D gene TRBD2, 6 bases. V gave up 2 bases and J gave up 5 bases, with 22 bases separating them. Germline V lookup: CDR1 MGHRA, CDR2 YSYEKL. The CDR3 totals 17 residues.

This chain connects TRBV9 to TRBJ2-7; D perhaps matches TRBD2 (5 bases). Germline values: CDR1 SGDLS, CDR2 YYNGEE. The V gene lost 0 bases and the J gene lost 4 bases, with 8 bases spanning the gap. The CDR3 sequence is 13 residues long. Here the CDR3 reads CASSVDGDYEQYF. DNA for the CDR3: TGTGCCAGCAGCGTAGACGGGGATTACGAGCAGTACTTC.

V is TRBV11-3 and J is TRBJ2-3, with a weak D call TRBD1 (7 bases). The germline V and J ends were trimmed by 2 bases and 3 bases, with 15 bases remaining between them. The germline gives CDR1 SGHNT, CDR2 YENEEA. The CDR3 consists of 16 residues. The CDR3 DNA sequence: TGTGCCAGCAGCTTAAGGAGGGGGCTTGGAACAGATACGCAGTATTTT. Translating it yields CASSLRRGLGTDTQYF.

The V and J genes are TRBV19 and TRBJ1-3, with a tentative D call TRBD1 (6 bases). CDR3 length: 16 amino acids. CDR1 and CDR2 from the germline V gene are LNHDA and SQIVND (reference sequence). V lost 5 bases, J lost 10 bases, and 24 bases lay in between. The CDR3, as DNA: TGTGCCAGTAGTCCTTGGACGGACGCCAGGGGAGATACCATATATTTT. It codes for CASSPWTDARGDTIYF.

This clone was counted a single time. V and J are TRBV27 and TRBJ2-7, with 10 positions matching TRBD1. The ends lost 2 bases at V and 3 bases at J; junction bases unmatched: 1. The length of the CDR3 is 14 residues. Germline V gene data show CDR1 as MNHEY and CDR2 as SMNVEV (reference sequence). CDR3 residues: CASSLGTGVYEQYF. The CDR3 nucleotides read TGTGCCAGCAGTTTAGGGACAGGGGTCTACGAGCAGTACTTC.

The genes are TRBV11-3 and TRBJ2-2; TRBD2 aligns across 8 bases. V lost 1 base to trimming and J lost 5 bases; unmatched junction nucleotides: 0. The CDR3 spans 14 residues. The germline gives CDR1 SGHNT, CDR2 YENEEA. Here the CDR3 DNA reads TGTGCCAGCAGCTTAGGACTAGCGACCGGGGAGCTGTTTTTT. Its translation: CASSLGLATGELFF.